Below, 8 T cell receptor beta chains from the same sample are listed, as sequenced in a study of CD8+ T cells in alopecia areata. In each case, RNA was isolated and then reverse transcribed into cDNA as the sequencing template. Libraries were prepared by immunoSEQ multiplex PCR; TCRdb keeps only in-frame clonotypes and omits some of them. The profile shows 200,000 or so clones, around two fifths of them singletons. Treatment reported: oral pan-JAK inhibitor, 5-10 mg twice daily. The sample was CD4+ T cells sorted from blood, taken around week 37, from a patient treated with tofacitinib. These receptor sequences come from a human donor with alopecia areata.

The chain is built from TRBV30 and TRBJ2-3; D ambiguous. The CDR3 runs 13 residues. Trimming took off 4 bases at V and 4 bases at J, with 12 bases between the two ends. The germline V gene has CDR1 GTSNPN and CDR2 SVGIG (reference sequence). In nucleotides, the CDR3 is TGTGCCTGGACGAATCTTCATGCAGATACGCAGTATTTT. Amino acids: CAWTNLHADTQYF.

The chain combines TRBV7-9 with TRBJ2-6, with D possibly TRBD2 on 6 matching bases. Germline lookup yields CDR1 SEHNR and CDR2 FQNEAQ (reference sequence). There are 16 residues in the CDR3. V shed 4 bases and J shed 0 bases, with 10 bases lying between them. The CDR3 sequence is CASSSGGVSGANVLTF. The CDR3 DNA reads as TGTGCCAGCAGCTCCGGAGGGGTCTCTGGGGCCAACGTCCTGACTTTC.

This clone was seen only once. The V and J genes are TRBV10-3 and TRBJ1-1; D remains unclear. V lost 6 bases, J lost 0 bases, and 11 bases lay in between. Germline CDR1 ENHRY, CDR2 SYGVKD. The CDR3 consists of 14 residues. The CDR3 DNA is TGTGCCATCAGAGCGACATATTTGAACACTGAAGCTTTCTTT. Translation gives CAIRATYLNTEAFF.

This clone came up a few times. The J gene is TRBJ2-1, the V gene TRBV28; TRBD2 is a possible D gene (5 bases). V lost 6 bases and J lost 4, with 16 bases in between. Germline CDR1 MDHEN, CDR2 SYDVKM. The CDR3 has 15 residues. CDR3 residues: CASRGGGGLYNEQFF. In DNA, the CDR3 is TGTGCCAGCAGGGGCGGAGGCGGACTGTACAATGAGCAGTTCTTC.

J is TRBJ2-1 and V is TRBV2; 10 nucleotides agree with TRBD2. Germline CDR1 reads SNHLY; CDR2 reads FYNNEI. Losses at the gene ends were 8 bases for V and 6 bases for J; bases not matched to a gene: 10. The CDR3 totals 15 residues. CDR3 sequence reads: CASGLQREGLNEQFF. For the CDR3, the DNA is TGTGCCAGCGGCCTTCAGCGGGAGGGCCTCAATGAGCAGTTCTTC.

As for this clone: Different DNA sequences within this sample yield the same CDR3. The V and J genes are TRBV30 and TRBJ1-1, with D unresolved. CDR3 length equals 13 residues. The germline V gene has CDR1 GTSNPN and CDR2 SVGIG (reference sequence). Trimming shortened V by 0 bases and J by 0 bases, and 5 bases separated the two germline ends. The CDR3 reads CAWSVQLNTEAFF. The CDR3 DNA follows: TGTGCCTGGAGTGTACAGCTGAACACTGAAGCTTTCTTT.

This chain joins TRBV4-1 and TRBJ2-1, with D tentatively TRBD2 (6 bases). Germline-derived CDR1 and CDR2 are MGHRA and YSYEKL. CDR3 length equals 15 residues. The V gene lost 1 base and the J gene lost 12 bases, with 19 bases spanning the gap. The CDR3 region is CASSQGDLAATPQFF. CDR3 coding DNA: TGCGCCAGCAGCCAAGGGGATTTAGCGGCAACACCGCAGTTCTTC.

This clone was found a few times. This chain joins TRBV5-5 and TRBJ1-2; the D is unclear. V was pared by 4 bases and J by 4 bases, with 8 bases between. CDR3 size: 12 residues. Germline V lookup: CDR1 SGHKS, CDR2 YYEKEE (reference sequence). The CDR3 DNA is TGTGCCAGCAGCGAGGACGGCTATGGCTACACCTTC. As protein: CASSEDGYGYTF.